This T cell receptor beta chain was recovered during a study of identical twins. Study conclusions and caveats: Analyses of zero insertions could, in part, be confounded by invariant MAIT and iNKT cells. Out-of-frame alpha sequences common to twins exhibited a surplus of low generation probability. Conclusions leaned on cross-sectional statistical analysis and did not track the same donors over time.

Comments on this clonotype: Its cognate antigen is unknown.

MiXCR, run by TCRdb on the 5' RACE reads, gives a single entry per CDR3 protein. Among around 1.7 million distinct CDR3 sequences listed, around a third were seen once. Germline V CDR1 and CDR2: MDHEN, SYDVKM. The CDR3 covers 14 residues. V was shortened by 5 bases and J by 2 bases, with 13 bases between the two germline ends. The sequencing sample was made of cord blood. The TCR comes from a newborn girl in good health. The J gene is TRBJ2-7, the V gene TRBV28; D perhaps matches TRBD1 (5 bases). CDR3 sequence: CASSPSRVPYEQYF. The CDR3, as DNA: TGTGCCAGCAGTCCCTCCAGGGTTCCCTACGAGCAGTACTTC.